A selection of T cell receptor beta chains follows, all from one sample in a study of cytomegalovirus exposure and HLA in healthy donors. Clones were sequenced by immunoSEQ multiplex PCR, and TCRdb holds only the in-frame ones, with some missing. The repertoire consists of 120,000 to 150,000 clones, with 80% to 85% occurring once and the leading ten covering less than 3.5%. Material for sequencing was PBMCs. Receptors originate from a woman between 25 and 40 years old in good health and CMV-seronegative. Both conserved end residues are part of each CDR3. Each record gives: D gene, J gene, clone size, V gene, CDR3 protein, CDR3 DNA. D genes are given only for firm matches. Not all rows give a size; the values are once, few, many and, for expanded clones, a class.

D gene: .; J gene: TRBJ1-1; clone size: once; V gene: TRBV4-1; CDR3 protein: CASSQDTVHTEAFF; CDR3 DNA: TGCGCCAGCAGCCAAGACACAGTCCACACTGAAGCTTTCTTT
D gene: TRBD2; J gene: TRBJ2-1; clone size: .; V gene: TRBV10-1; CDR3 protein: CASSERGRRTYNEQFF; CDR3 DNA: TGCGCCAGCAGTGAGCGCGGGAGGAGGACCTACAATGAGCAGTTCTTC
D gene: .; J gene: TRBJ1-1; clone size: .; V gene: TRBV29-1; CDR3 protein: CSVDYSGGSGGEAFF; CDR3 DNA: TGCAGCGTTGATTATAGCGGTGGGTCGGGGGGCGAAGCTTTCTTT
D gene: TRBD2; J gene: TRBJ2-7; clone size: few; V gene: TRBV4-1; CDR3 protein: CASSQNVMGLASYEQYF; CDR3 DNA: TGCGCCAGCAGCCAGAACGTCATGGGACTAGCCTCCTACGAGCAGTACTTC
D gene: TRBD1; J gene: TRBJ2-1; clone size: .; V gene: TRBV6-1; CDR3 protein: CASRRGQGYNEQFF; CDR3 DNA: TGTGCCAGCAGGAGGGGACAGGGTTACAATGAGCAGTTCTTC
D gene: .; J gene: TRBJ1-1; clone size: .; V gene: TRBV7-9; CDR3 protein: CSSSLPRILTLMNTEAFF; CDR3 DNA: TGTTCCAGCAGCTTACCCCGCATTCTGACACTGATGAACACTGAAGCTTTCTTT
D gene: .; J gene: TRBJ2-5; clone size: .; V gene: TRBV7-2; CDR3 protein: CASSPRPEETQYF; CDR3 DNA: TGTGCCAGCAGCCCGAGGCCTGAAGAGACCCAGTACTTC
D gene: .; J gene: TRBJ1-5; clone size: few; V gene: TRBV6-5; CDR3 protein: CASSPQYRQNQPQHF; CDR3 DNA: TGTGCCAGCAGTCCACAGTATCGGCAGAATCAGCCCCAGCATTTT
D gene: .; J gene: TRBJ2-7; clone size: few; V gene: TRBV6-1; CDR3 protein: CASSGGLPYEQYF; CDR3 DNA: TGTGCCAGCAGTGGAGGCCTCCCCTACGAGCAGTACTTC
D gene: .; J gene: TRBJ2-7; clone size: .; V gene: TRBV28; CDR3 protein: CASSRTGLLYEQYF; CDR3 DNA: TGTGCCAGCAGTCGAACAGGGCTTCTCTACGAGCAGTACTTC
D gene: .; J gene: TRBJ2-7; clone size: once; V gene: TRBV7-2; CDR3 protein: CASSLRTTYEQYF; CDR3 DNA: TGTGCCAGCAGCTTAAGGACTACCTACGAGCAGTACTTC
D gene: .; J gene: TRBJ2-7; clone size: .; V gene: TRBV15; CDR3 protein: CATSSEGVSNYEQYF; CDR3 DNA: TGTGCCACCAGCAGTGAGGGGGTTAGTAACTACGAGCAGTACTTC
D gene: .; J gene: TRBJ1-1; clone size: medium-sized; V gene: TRBV5-6; CDR3 protein: CASSLPGNTEAFF; CDR3 DNA: TGTGCCAGCAGCTTACCCGGGAACACTGAAGCTTTCTTT
D gene: .; J gene: TRBJ1-1; clone size: .; V gene: TRBV2; CDR3 protein: CASSEPWGKQEGTEAFF; CDR3 DNA: TGTGCCAGCAGTGAACCATGGGGAAAACAGGAGGGCACTGAAGCTTTCTTT
D gene: .; J gene: TRBJ2-2; clone size: .; V gene: TRBV7-6; CDR3 protein: CASSLAYSTGELFF; CDR3 DNA: TGTGCCAGCAGCTTAGCCTACAGCACCGGGGAGCTGTTTTTT
D gene: TRBD1; J gene: TRBJ2-3; clone size: once; V gene: TRBV7-8; CDR3 protein: CASSTGQGKDTQYF; CDR3 DNA: TGTGCCAGCAGCACCGGACAGGGGAAAGATACGCAGTATTTT
D gene: .; J gene: TRBJ1-1; clone size: few; V gene: TRBV5-4; CDR3 protein: CASSLQGGTEAFF; CDR3 DNA: TGTGCCAGCAGCTTGCAGGGTGGCACTGAAGCTTTCTTT
D gene: .; J gene: TRBJ2-3; clone size: .; V gene: TRBV13; CDR3 protein: CASSIRRGLGHTQYF; CDR3 DNA: TGTGCCAGCAGCATACGCCGAGGACTTGGGCATACGCAGTATTTT
D gene: TRBD1; J gene: TRBJ1-4; clone size: .; V gene: TRBV27; CDR3 protein: CASRDRNNEKLFF; CDR3 DNA: TGTGCCAGTCGGGACAGGAATAATGAAAAACTGTTTTTT
D gene: .; J gene: TRBJ2-7; clone size: .; V gene: TRBV5-1; CDR3 protein: CASSLARQADMDEQYF; CDR3 DNA: TGCGCCAGCAGCTTGGCCAGGCAAGCAGATATGGACGAGCAGTACTTC
D gene: TRBD2; J gene: TRBJ2-7; clone size: once; V gene: TRBV9; CDR3 protein: CASSGGPAGGREQYF; CDR3 DNA: TGTGCCAGCAGCGGGGGACCAGCGGGAGGGCGCGAGCAGTACTTC
D gene: TRBD1; J gene: TRBJ2-3; clone size: .; V gene: TRBV10-1; CDR3 protein: CASSIEPGQGPDTQYF; CDR3 DNA: TGCGCCAGCAGTATCGAACCGGGACAGGGACCAGATACGCAGTATTTT
D gene: TRBD2; J gene: TRBJ2-5; clone size: .; V gene: TRBV28; CDR3 protein: CASSQMVRASGSQETQYF; CDR3 DNA: TGTGCCAGCAGCCAGATGGTTAGGGCTAGCGGGAGCCAAGAGACCCAGTACTTC
D gene: .; J gene: TRBJ1-6; clone size: .; V gene: TRBV7-2; CDR3 protein: CASSLAGDSPLHF; CDR3 DNA: TGTGCCAGCAGCTTAGCCGGGGATTCACCCCTCCACTTT
D gene: TRBD2; J gene: TRBJ2-1; clone size: .; V gene: TRBV6-1; CDR3 protein: CASSEASLAVSYNEQFF; CDR3 DNA: TGTGCCAGCAGTGAAGCGTCCCTAGCGGTTTCCTACAATGAGCAGTTCTTC
D gene: .; J gene: TRBJ1-2; clone size: .; V gene: TRBV30; CDR3 protein: CAWSVSGQGGYTF; CDR3 DNA: TGTGCCTGGAGTGTATCAGGGCAAGGAGGCTACACCTTC
D gene: .; J gene: TRBJ1-5; clone size: .; V gene: TRBV5-1; CDR3 protein: CASSLTPPGNSNQPQHF; CDR3 DNA: TGCGCCAGCAGCTTGACGCCCCCGGGTAATAGCAATCAGCCCCAGCATTTT
D gene: .; J gene: TRBJ1-3; clone size: .; V gene: TRBV29-1; CDR3 protein: CSVERQGSGDTIYF; CDR3 DNA: TGCAGCGTTGAACGGCAGGGCTCTGGAGACACCATATATTTT
D gene: TRBD1; J gene: TRBJ2-7; clone size: once; V gene: TRBV30; CDR3 protein: CAWSETGQGVYEQYF; CDR3 DNA: TGTGCCTGGAGTGAAACCGGACAGGGGGTATACGAGCAGTACTTC
D gene: .; J gene: TRBJ1-2; clone size: .; V gene: TRBV19; CDR3 protein: CASTVDWDYGYTF; CDR3 DNA: TGTGCCAGTACTGTCGACTGGGACTATGGCTACACCTTC
D gene: .; J gene: TRBJ2-2; clone size: .; V gene: TRBV18; CDR3 protein: CASSPRQAGTGELFF; CDR3 DNA: TGTGCCAGCTCACCTCGACAGGCTGGGACCGGGGAGCTGTTTTTT
D gene: .; J gene: TRBJ2-5; clone size: .; V gene: TRBV10-3; CDR3 protein: CAISALTGQQETQYF; CDR3 DNA: TGTGCCATCAGTGCATTGACGGGACAACAAGAGACCCAGTACTTC
D gene: TRBD2; J gene: TRBJ2-3; clone size: .; V gene: TRBV7-8; CDR3 protein: CASSLRGTSEKLTSTDTQYF; CDR3 DNA: TGTGCCAGCAGCTTAAGGGGGACTAGCGAGAAATTGACTAGCACAGATACGCAGTATTTT
D gene: TRBD1; J gene: TRBJ2-7; clone size: .; V gene: TRBV14; CDR3 protein: CASSRGGASHEQYF; CDR3 DNA: TGTGCCAGCAGCCGAGGGGGCGCGAGCCACGAGCAGTACTTC
D gene: TRBD2; J gene: TRBJ2-2; clone size: .; V gene: TRBV10-2; CDR3 protein: CASRLTSGRPTGELFF; CDR3 DNA: TGCGCCAGCAGATTGACTAGCGGGAGGCCCACCGGGGAGCTGTTTTTT
D gene: .; J gene: TRBJ2-5; clone size: .; V gene: TRBV4-1; CDR3 protein: CASSQDRSSGETQYF; CDR3 DNA: TGCGCCAGCAGCCAAGATCGGTCTAGTGGGGAGACCCAGTACTTC
D gene: .; J gene: TRBJ1-1; clone size: .; V gene: TRBV7-9; CDR3 protein: CASSLGRTEAFF; CDR3 DNA: TGTGCCAGCAGCTTAGGCAGGACTGAAGCTTTCTTT